This T cell receptor beta chain was observed in a study of T cells in tumors after PD-1 blockade. Across the whole study: No patient had prior checkpoint blockade, systemic immunosuppression, or radiotherapy within 4 weeks. Patients received pembrolizumab 200 mg every 3 weeks or cemiplimab 350 mg every 2 weeks.

TCRdb's table, derived via immunoSEQ multiplex PCR, lists solely in-frame clones and lacks some. The table shows 45,000 to 60,000 clones, with 79% occurring only once. CDR3 length: 15 amino acids. Germline values: CDR1 SGDLS, CDR2 YYNGEE. V was pared by 4 bases and J by 7 bases, with 8 bases of the junction left unmatched. The input for sequencing was PBMCs, taken before anti-PD-1 treatment. V is TRBV9 and J is TRBJ1-5; 10 nucleotides match TRBD1. The TCR comes from a human donor with basal cell carcinoma. CDR3 DNA sequence: TGTGCCAGCAGCTATGGACAGGGGGTAAGGCAGCCCCAGCATTTT. This sequence encodes CASSYGQGVRQPQHF.